This T cell receptor beta chain was recorded in a study of blood T cell repertoires in COVID-19 (dated by TCRdb to 2019 to 2021). Broadly, across the study: Samples from collaborators originated in the United States, Italy and Spain and spanned both the acute and convalescent phases of COVID-19. Samples were obtained from the ongoing ImmuneRACE study (first 160 participants) and from 1,254 subjects provided by 6 global collaborators. Sample metadata almost always included a de-identified subject ID, COVID-19 status, age in years and sex. The prospective study material was composed of cDNA or gDNA derived from T cells, B-cell-depleted T cells, or PBMCs. HLA class I and class II types, where available, came from metadata supplied by the sample provider rather than from assay-based typing. The dataset comprised deeply sampled blood TCRbeta repertoires from subjects exposed to, actively infected with, or recovered from COVID-19. The repertoires were released in a freely available public database meant as a resource for research on the immune response to SARS-CoV-2.

Each collaborating institution followed its own protocols to collect whole blood in K2EDTA tubes. For TCRbeta analysis, collaborator samples were shipped as frozen whole blood, as isolated PBMCs, or as DNA extracted from either sample type. TCRbeta CDR3 regions were amplified from genomic DNA by means of the immunoSEQ Assay, a bias-controlled multiplex PCR. On the authors' methods: The number of nucleated cells in each sample was estimated by amplification of reference gene primers within the assay. To quantify the absolute abundance of each unique TCRbeta CDR3 rearrangement, sequence reads were collapsed and filtered. For each sample, productive Simpson clonality was calculated as the square root of Simpson's diversity index over productive rearrangements. TCRdb holds this immuneACCESS table with in-frame rearrangements only. Some clones are missing; in checked studies, unresolved V genes explain under half, and the rest has no known cause. V, J and clone size reflect that table, while D and trimming were determined from the DNA. Present in this sample are under 300,000 clones, nearly 85% of which were seen just once. 5.5% of the sample comes from the top ten.

The research as a whole found: The quantity of clinical and demographic metadata differed by source and by participant and was supplied without curation.

This clone turned up a few times. Its binding antigen is unknown. No clone much larger than this one lies a single base away; base qualities are absent. The CDR3 has 14 amino acids, counting the end cysteine and phenylalanine. The entry retains the CDR3 DNA only, 42 bases that are in frame from base 1. Germline trimming amounts to 3 bases on V and 9 bases on J, with 6 as the count of junction bases outside the gene matches. From a lookup of the germline V gene, CDR1 and CDR2 are SGHRS and YFSETQ. This receptor chain uses TRBV5-1 and TRBJ1-6; 7 central bases correspond to TRBD1. The receptor comes from a human donor in a cohort sampled during active COVID-19. Sequenced material: peripheral blood. The sequenced DNA is TGCGCCAGCAGCTGGGACAGAGGTAGTTCACCCCTCCACTTT. Its protein is CASSWDRGSSPLHF.